Listed below are T cell receptor beta chains from one sample, sequenced in a study of blood T cell repertoires in COVID-19. The repertoire was sequenced with immunoSEQ multiplex PCR; TCRdb's copy has only in-frame clones and lacks some. This table has 55,000 to 80,000 clones, 83% appearing once. The source material was peripheral blood. The receptors come from a human donor in a cohort sampled during active COVID-19. The CDR3 runs from the conserved cysteine through the conserved F or W. A D gene is named only where the DNA matches it firmly. Clone size is not always given. Where it is, it says once, few, many or a class for expanded clones.

size: .; V: TRBV11-2; J: TRBJ2-7; D: TRBD1; DNA: TGTGCCAGCAGCCGCGGGGTGACAGGGGCGAGTTACGAGCAGTACTTC; CDR3: CASSRGVTGASYEQYF
size: once; V: TRBV7-8; J: TRBJ1-2; D: .; DNA: TGTGCCAGCAGCTTAGGGTCGGGAAGTCTCTACTATGGCTACACCTTC; CDR3: CASSLGSGSLYYGYTF
size: .; V: TRBV9; J: TRBJ2-7; D: TRBD2; DNA: TGTGCCAGCAGCGTAGGGGTAGCGGGAGCGGGCGAGCAGTACTTC; CDR3: CASSVGVAGAGEQYF
size: .; V: TRBV24-1; J: TRBJ2-3; D: .; DNA: TGTGCCACCAGTGACACCCACAGGGAAGGAGATACGCAGTATTTT; CDR3: CATSDTHREGDTQYF
size: .; V: TRBV6-2/TRBV6-3; J: TRBJ2-1; D: TRBD2; DNA: TGTGCCAGCAGTTACCGCGGGGGGGGGCCGATCAATGAGCAGTTCTTC; CDR3: CASSYRGGGPINEQFF
size: .; V: TRBV27; J: TRBJ2-7; D: .; DNA: TGTGCCAGCAGAGTCGACAGGAACTACGAGCAGTACTTC; CDR3: CASRVDRNYEQYF
size: few; V: TRBV11-2; J: TRBJ2-1; D: TRBD2; DNA: TGTGCCAGCAGCTTATTCCGCGGGAGGGGCGTGGATGAGCAGTTCTTC; CDR3: CASSLFRGRGVDEQFF
size: .; V: TRBV7-2; J: TRBJ2-7; D: .; DNA: TGTGCCAGCAGCTTAATAGGGGTTAGCTCCTACGAGCAGTACTTC; CDR3: CASSLIGVSSYEQYF
size: .; V: TRBV29-1; J: TRBJ2-5; D: TRBD2; DNA: TGCAGCGTTGTAGCGGGAGAAGAGACCCAGTACTTC; CDR3: CSVVAGEETQYF
size: .; V: TRBV3-1/TRBV3-2; J: TRBJ2-6; D: .; DNA: TGTGCCAGCAGCCAAAAGGGGGGGAACAACGTCCTGACTTTC; CDR3: CASSQKGGNNVLTF
size: .; V: TRBV28; J: TRBJ1-4; D: TRBD1; DNA: TGTGCCAGCAGTTTGCCTCAGGGGGCGGGCGAAAAACTGTTTTTT; CDR3: CASSLPQGAGEKLFF
size: once; V: TRBV7-9; J: TRBJ2-7; D: .; DNA: TGTGCCAGCAGCTTAGCGTTTGAGACCTACGAGCAGTACTTC; CDR3: CASSLAFETYEQYF
size: .; V: TRBV5-1; J: TRBJ2-1; D: TRBD1; DNA: TGCGCCAGCAGCTTAGGGACAGGGGAGAATGAGCAGTTCTTC; CDR3: CASSLGTGENEQFF
size: .; V: TRBV9; J: TRBJ2-7; D: .; DNA: TGTGCCAGCAGCGCCTCTGGACTGGGCCAGGGGGAGCAGTACTTC; CDR3: CASSASGLGQGEQYF
size: .; V: TRBV10-3; J: TRBJ2-3; D: .; DNA: TGTGCCATCAGCTCCAGGGGAGATACGCAGTATTTT; CDR3: CAISSRGDTQYF
size: .; V: TRBV2; J: TRBJ2-7; D: .; DNA: TGTGCCAGCAGTCCCTCTTTGGGGCGGGAGCAGTACTTC; CDR3: CASSPSLGREQYF
size: .; V: TRBV5-4; J: TRBJ2-2; D: .; DNA: TGTGCCAGCAGCTTGCAGGGGAGAGACACCGGGGAGCTGTTTTTT; CDR3: CASSLQGRDTGELFF
size: .; V: TRBV19; J: TRBJ1-2; D: .; DNA: TGTGCCAGCACCGAGGGGGTCGGCTACACCTTC; CDR3: CASTEGVGYTF
size: .; V: TRBV6-5; J: TRBJ1-2; D: TRBD1; DNA: TGTGCCAGCAGCCCGGGACAGGGAAACTATGGCTACACCTTC; CDR3: CASSPGQGNYGYTF
size: few; V: TRBV6-5; J: TRBJ2-7; D: .; DNA: TGTGCCTCGTGGGGGGCGGGGGCCTACGAGCAGTACTTC; CDR3: CASWGAGAYEQYF
size: .; V: TRBV10-2; J: TRBJ2-3; D: .; DNA: TGCGCCAGCTCGGACGGGAGTCCAGATACGCAGTATTTT; CDR3: CASSDGSPDTQYF
size: .; V: TRBV4-1; J: TRBJ2-5; D: .; DNA: TGCGCCAGCAGCCAAGAATCTCCCTCTCAAGAGACCCAGTACTTC; CDR3: CASSQESPSQETQYF
size: .; V: TRBV9; J: TRBJ2-5; D: TRBD2; DNA: TGTGCCAGCAGCGTAGTACCCGCGGGAGGCGGAGAGACCCAGTACTTC; CDR3: CASSVVPAGGGETQYF
size: .; V: TRBV24-1; J: TRBJ1-4; D: .; DNA: TGTGCCACCAGTGATCTTGCCCCTATGCGACAGAGTAATGAAAAACTGTTTTTT; CDR3: CATSDLAPMRQSNEKLFF
size: .; V: TRBV18; J: TRBJ2-2; D: .; DNA: TGTGCCAGCTCACCGCTAATGTCCGACACCGGGGAGCTGTTTTTT; CDR3: CASSPLMSDTGELFF
size: once; V: TRBV18; J: TRBJ1-2; D: TRBD1; DNA: TGTGCCAGCTCATTGAGACAGGGCATCGATGGCTACACCTTC; CDR3: CASSLRQGIDGYTF
size: .; V: TRBV3-1/TRBV3-2; J: TRBJ1-6; D: .; DNA: TGTGCCAGCAGCCAAGGGAGCTCCTATAATTCACCCCTCCACTTT; CDR3: CASSQGSSYNSPLHF
size: .; V: TRBV7-2; J: TRBJ2-1; D: .; DNA: TGTGCCAGCAGCTTACGGGAGTCCTACAATGAGCAGTTCTTC; CDR3: CASSLRESYNEQFF
size: .; V: TRBV27; J: TRBJ1-5; D: TRBD1; DNA: TGTGCCAGCAGTTTTTCTCCACAGGGGGCTGGGCAGCCCCAGCATTTT; CDR3: CASSFSPQGAGQPQHF
size: few; V: TRBV19; J: TRBJ2-3; D: .; DNA: TGTGCCAGTAGTATAATAGCGGGCACAGATACGCAGTATTTT; CDR3: CASSIIAGTDTQYF
size: .; V: TRBV6-5; J: TRBJ1-2; D: .; DNA: TGTGCCAGCAGCCTACAGGCATTTAACTATGGCTACACCTTC; CDR3: CASSLQAFNYGYTF
size: .; V: TRBV5-1; J: TRBJ2-1; D: .; DNA: TGCGCCAGCAGCGTCGGACAGGGAGGGGGCAATGAGCAGTTCTTC; CDR3: CASSVGQGGGNEQFF
size: .; V: TRBV28; J: TRBJ1-2; D: TRBD1; DNA: TGTGCCAGCAGACCGACAGGGGTGACTGGCTACACCTTC; CDR3: CASRPTGVTGYTF
size: few; V: TRBV11-3; J: TRBJ2-7; D: .; DNA: TGTGCCAGCAGCTTAATCGGAGGAGGCGAGCAGTACTTC; CDR3: CASSLIGGGEQYF
size: .; V: TRBV6-1; J: TRBJ1-2; D: TRBD1; DNA: TGTGCCAGCAGTGAAGTTCGGGACAGCTATGGCTACACCTTC; CDR3: CASSEVRDSYGYTF
size: .; V: TRBV11-2; J: TRBJ2-2; D: TRBD2; DNA: TGTGCCAGCAGCTTAGGGACTAGCCGGAACACCGGGGAGCTGTTTTTT; CDR3: CASSLGTSRNTGELFF
size: .; V: TRBV7-9; J: TRBJ2-1; D: .; DNA: TGTGCCAGCAGCCCCCAATACAACTCCTACAATGAGCAGTTCTTC; CDR3: CASSPQYNSYNEQFF
size: .; V: TRBV21-1; J: TRBJ1-2; D: .; DNA: TGTGCCAGCGCCGAGACAGGGGAGTTCTTTAAGGAGATAGTCGATGGCTACACCTTC; CDR3: CASAETGEFFKEIVDGYTF
size: .; V: TRBV6-6; J: TRBJ1-1; D: TRBD1; DNA: TGTGCCAGCAGTTACGACAGGGCGAATGAAGCTTTCTTT; CDR3: CASSYDRANEAFF
size: once; V: TRBV24-1; J: TRBJ2-2; D: .; DNA: TGTGCCACCAGTGATGCCGGGGGGCCCGGGGAGCTGTTTTTT; CDR3: CATSDAGGPGELFF
size: .; V: TRBV2; J: TRBJ1-2; D: TRBD1; DNA: TGTGCCAGCAGTGGGGGCCAGGGGGGCGACTATGGCTACACCTTC; CDR3: CASSGGQGGDYGYTF
size: .; V: TRBV6-5; J: TRBJ2-7; D: .; DNA: TGTGCCAGCAGTCCGGGATTCTACGAGCAGTACTTC; CDR3: CASSPGFYEQYF
size: .; V: TRBV23-1; J: TRBJ1-1; D: .; DNA: TGCGCCAGCAGTCAAACAGCGAACACTGAAGCTTTCTTT; CDR3: CASSQTANTEAFF
size: .; V: TRBV2; J: TRBJ1-4; D: TRBD1; DNA: TGTGCCAGCAGTCCGACAGGGGGTGGTGAAAAACTGTTTTTT; CDR3: CASSPTGGGEKLFF
size: .; V: TRBV6-5; J: TRBJ1-5; D: .; DNA: TGTGCCAGCAGTTACTACAGCTACAGCAATCAGCCCCAGCATTTT; CDR3: CASSYYSYSNQPQHF
size: .; V: TRBV4-1; J: TRBJ1-5; D: .; DNA: TGCGCCAGCAGCCAAGACCTGAATCAGCCCCAGCATTTT; CDR3: CASSQDLNQPQHF
size: .; V: TRBV18; J: TRBJ2-7; D: .; DNA: TGTGCCAGCTCAACCCGGGATGTTTTCGAGCAGTACTTC; CDR3: CASSTRDVFEQYF
size: .; V: TRBV19; J: TRBJ2-2; D: .; DNA: TGTGCCAGTAGTCGCCTCCTCGGGAGCAGGGAGCTGTTTTTT; CDR3: CASSRLLGSRELFF
size: once; V: TRBV25-1; J: TRBJ1-2; D: .; DNA: TGTGCCAGCAGTGTTAGCCCCTATGGCTACACCTTC; CDR3: CASSVSPYGYTF
size: .; V: TRBV18; J: TRBJ2-1; D: TRBD2; DNA: TGTGCCAGCTCACCACCGGGACTAGCGGGAGTGAATGAGCAGTTCTTC; CDR3: CASSPPGLAGVNEQFF
size: many; V: TRBV4-1; J: TRBJ2-7; D: .; DNA: TGCGCCAGCAGCCAAGTAGCGGGACAGACCTACGAGCAGTACTTC; CDR3: CASSQVAGQTYEQYF